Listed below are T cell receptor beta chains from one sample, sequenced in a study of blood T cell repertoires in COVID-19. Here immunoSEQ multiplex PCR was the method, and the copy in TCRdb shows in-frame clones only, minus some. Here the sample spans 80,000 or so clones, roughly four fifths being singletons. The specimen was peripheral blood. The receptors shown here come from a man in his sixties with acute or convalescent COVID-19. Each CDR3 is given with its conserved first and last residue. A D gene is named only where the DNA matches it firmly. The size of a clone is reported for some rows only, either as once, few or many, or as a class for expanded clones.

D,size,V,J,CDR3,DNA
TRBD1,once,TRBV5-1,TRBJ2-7,CASNPEGQGAYEQYF,TGCGCCAGCAACCCCGAGGGGCAGGGGGCTTACGAGCAGTACTTC
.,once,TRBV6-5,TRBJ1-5,CASKSREEEPQHF,TGTGCCTCCAAGTCCAGGGAAGAGGAGCCCCAGCATTTT
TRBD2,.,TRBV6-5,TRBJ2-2,CARGVLAGVAGELFF,TGTGCCAGGGGGGTTTTAGCGGGAGTCGCCGGGGAGCTGTTTTTT
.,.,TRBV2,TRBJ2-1,CASGEAVRQFF,TGTGCCAGCGGAGAGGCCGTAAGGCAGTTCTTC
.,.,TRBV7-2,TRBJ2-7,CASSPERSATEQYF,TGTGCCAGCAGCCCAGAGAGGTCGGCCACCGAGCAGTACTTC
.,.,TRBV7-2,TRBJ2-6,CASSLTVGANVLTF,TGTGCCAGCAGCTTGACAGTTGGGGCCAACGTCCTGACTTTC
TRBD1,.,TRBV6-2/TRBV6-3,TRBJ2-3,CASSYSVGTGGTDTQYF,TGTGCCAGCAGTTACTCTGTCGGGACAGGGGGGACGGATACGCAGTATTTT
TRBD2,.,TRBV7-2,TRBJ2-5,CASSPTGGGETQYF,TGTGCCAGCAGCCCTACGGGGGGTGGGGAGACCCAGTACTTC
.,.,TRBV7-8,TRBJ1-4,CASSRAAIATNEKLFF,TGTGCCAGCAGCCGAGCCGCGATCGCAACTAATGAAAAACTGTTTTTT
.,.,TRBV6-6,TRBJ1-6,CASSRTALVNSPLHF,TGTGCCAGCAGTCGGACAGCCCTCGTTAATTCACCCCTCCACTTT
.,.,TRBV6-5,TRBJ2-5,CAGSTRQAYQETQYF,TGTGCCGGAAGTACGCGACAGGCGTACCAAGAGACCCAGTACTTC
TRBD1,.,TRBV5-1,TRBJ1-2,CASSRDRENYGYTF,TGCGCCAGCAGCAGGGACAGGGAGAACTATGGCTACACCTTC
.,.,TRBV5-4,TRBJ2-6,CASSSSSGANVLTF,TGTGCCAGCAGCTCGAGCTCTGGGGCCAACGTCCTGACTTTC
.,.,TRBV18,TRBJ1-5,CASSPGAGSNQPQHF,TGTGCCAGCTCACCAGGGGCTGGGAGCAATCAGCCCCAGCATTTT
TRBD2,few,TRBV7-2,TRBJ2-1,CASSRGLAEYNEQFF,TGTGCCAGCAGCCGCGGACTAGCGGAATACAATGAGCAGTTCTTC
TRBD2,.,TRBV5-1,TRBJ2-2,CASSLGRLAGNTGELFF,TGCGCCAGCAGCTTGGGTCGGCTAGCGGGAAACACCGGGGAGCTGTTTTTT
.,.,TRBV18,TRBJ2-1,CASSPGLVADEQFF,TGTGCCAGCTCACCGGGACTCGTCGCGGATGAGCAGTTCTTC
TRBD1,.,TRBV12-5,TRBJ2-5,CASGKGQGEETQYF,TGTGCTAGTGGAAAGGGACAGGGAGAAGAGACCCAGTACTTC
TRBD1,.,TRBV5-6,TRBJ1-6,CASSLNPSAGGRSPLHF,TGTGCCAGCAGCTTGAACCCCTCGGCAGGGGGGCGATCACCCCTCCACTTT
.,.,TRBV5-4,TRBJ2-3,CASSLDAPGTSTDTQYF,TGTGCCAGCAGCTTGGACGCGCCTGGTACTAGCACAGATACGCAGTATTTT